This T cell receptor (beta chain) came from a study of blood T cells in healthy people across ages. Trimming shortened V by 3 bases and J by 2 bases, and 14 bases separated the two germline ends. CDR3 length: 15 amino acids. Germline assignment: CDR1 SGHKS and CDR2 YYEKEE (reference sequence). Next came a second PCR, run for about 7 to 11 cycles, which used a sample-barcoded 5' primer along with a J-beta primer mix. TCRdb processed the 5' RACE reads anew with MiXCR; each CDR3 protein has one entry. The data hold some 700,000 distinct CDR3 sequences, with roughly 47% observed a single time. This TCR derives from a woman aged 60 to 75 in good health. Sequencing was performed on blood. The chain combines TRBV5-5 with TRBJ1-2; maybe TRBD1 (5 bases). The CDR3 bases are TGTGCCAGCAGCTCGGGCAACAGGCTCAACTATGGCTACACCTTC. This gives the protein CASSSGNRLNYGYTF.